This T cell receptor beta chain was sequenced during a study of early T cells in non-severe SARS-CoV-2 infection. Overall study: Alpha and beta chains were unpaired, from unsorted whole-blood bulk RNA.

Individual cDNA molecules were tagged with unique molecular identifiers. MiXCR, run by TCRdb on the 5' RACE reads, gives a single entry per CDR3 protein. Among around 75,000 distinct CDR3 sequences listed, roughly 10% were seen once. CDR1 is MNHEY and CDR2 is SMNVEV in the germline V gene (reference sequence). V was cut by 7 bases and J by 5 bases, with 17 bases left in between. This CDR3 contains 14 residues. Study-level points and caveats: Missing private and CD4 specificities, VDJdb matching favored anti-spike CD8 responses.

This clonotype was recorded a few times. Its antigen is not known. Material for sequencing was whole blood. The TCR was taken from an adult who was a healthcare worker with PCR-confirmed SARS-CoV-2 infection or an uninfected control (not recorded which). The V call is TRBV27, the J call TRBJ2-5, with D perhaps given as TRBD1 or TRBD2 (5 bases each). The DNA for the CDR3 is TGTGCCAGCATACCGTCGGGCGAGGGGGAGACCCAGTACTTC. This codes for CASIPSGEGETQYF.